These T cell receptor beta chains were read from a single sample in a study of T cells after yellow fever vaccination. TCRdb recomputed calls from the 5' RACE reads with MiXCR, one row per CDR3 protein. The sample lists 250,000 to 300,000 distinct CDR3 sequences; 5.2% were seen once. Sequencing used CD4+ T cells sorted from PBMCs, obtained on the day of the yellow fever booster vaccination. Receptor source: a man between 18 and 29 years old who received the YFV17D yellow fever vaccine. Each CDR3 is given with its conserved first and last residue. A D gene is named only where the DNA matches it firmly. Size values are once, few and many counts, or a class for expanded clones, and some rows have none.

j_gene | abundance | d_gene | v_gene | CDR3nt | CDR3aa
TRBJ2-1 | NA | TRBD2 | TRBV2 | TGTGCCAGAGGACTAGCCCAGAATGAGCAGTTCTTC | CARGLAQNEQFF
TRBJ1-2 | NA | TRBD1 | TRBV5-1 | TGCGCCAGCAGCTTGGGCCAGGGGGTATTCCGGGGCTATGGCTACACCTTC | CASSLGQGVFRGYGYTF
TRBJ2-5 | many | NA | TRBV30 | TGTGCCTGGAGTGACCCTGAGACCCAGTACTTC | CAWSDPETQYF
TRBJ1-1 | few | TRBD1 | TRBV6-1 | TGTGCCAGCAGGGACAGGAGTATGAACACTGAAGCTTTCTTT | CASRDRSMNTEAFF
TRBJ1-6 | NA | NA | TRBV18 | TGTGCCAGCTCACTGGCTCGTCCAATAAATTCACCCCTCCACTTT | CASSLARPINSPLHF
TRBJ1-5 | NA | TRBD1 | TRBV19 | TGTGCCAGTAGTACGGGACAGGGGGCTCAGCCCCAGCATTTT | CASSTGQGAQPQHF
TRBJ1-3 | few | NA | TRBV9 | TGTGCCAGCAGCGCCACACTTAACAGCTATGGAAACACCATATATTTT | CASSATLNSYGNTIYF
TRBJ1-1 | NA | NA | TRBV20-1 | TGCAGTGCTAGCACACAACCGAACACTGAAGCTTTCTTT | CSASTQPNTEAFF
TRBJ2-2 | few | NA | TRBV6-2/TRBV6-3 | TGTGCCAGCAGTGCAAATCCCGGGCCCGGGGAGCTGTTTTTT | CASSANPGPGELFF
TRBJ1-5 | few | TRBD1 | TRBV23-1 | TGCGCCAGCAGTCAATCGACAGGGGGCGAGCCCCAGCATTTT | CASSQSTGGEPQHF
TRBJ2-7 | NA | NA | TRBV7-6 | TGTGCCAGCAGCCTGACCTTTGGGCAGGAAAAGTACTTC | CASSLTFGQEKYF